Listed here are 3 T cell receptor beta chains from one sample, sequenced in a study of blood T cell repertoires in COVID-19. TCRdb keeps only in-frame clones here, not all; method: immunoSEQ multiplex PCR. The repertoire holds some 260,000 clones, with about four fifths as singletons. Sequencing was performed on peripheral blood. These receptors were collected from a man aged 80 or over with acute or convalescent COVID-19.

This clone was detected only once. The chain uses TRBV5-4 and TRBJ1-1, with 9 bases matching TRBD1. The junction had 11 bases not matched to a gene; V was cut back by 1 base and J by 4 bases. Germline V gives CDR1 SGHNT, CDR2 YYREEE (reference sequence). CDR3 length: 17 amino acids. The CDR3 protein is CASSLMGQGRLVTEAFF. The CDR3 DNA reads as TGTGCCAGCAGCTTGATGGGACAGGGTAGGTTGGTCACTGAAGCTTTCTTT.

This chain links TRBV18 with TRBJ2-6, with D perhaps TRBD2 (6 bases). Germline assignment: CDR1 KGHSH and CDR2 LQKENI. Deletions cut 3 bases from V and 0 bases from J, with 15 bases between. The CDR3 runs 18 residues. CDR3 region: CASSPPPGVGSGANVLTF. The DNA for the CDR3 is TGTGCCAGCTCACCCCCCCCGGGAGTGGGCTCTGGGGCCAACGTCCTGACTTTC.

The chain has TRBV10-2 and TRBJ1-4, with D perhaps TRBD1 (5 bases). The CDR3 runs to 16 residues. Germline CDR1 and CDR2: WSHSY and SAAADI. Trimming took off 4 bases at V and 0 bases at J, with 12 bases between the two ends. CDR3 in amino acids: CASSAWDSTTNEKLFF. DNA for the CDR3: TGCGCCAGCAGTGCCTGGGACTCGACAACTAATGAAAAACTGTTTTTT.